The 32 T cell receptor beta chains presented below share a single source sample, sequenced in a study of blood T cells in healthy people across ages. Then a second PCR, running about 6 to 11 cycles, was carried out with a sample-barcoded 5' primer and a J-beta primer mix. From the 5' RACE reads, TCRdb called clonotypes with MiXCR, one entry per CDR3 protein. The sample includes about 1 million distinct CDR3 sequences, 40% to 55% of them seen just once. Sequenced: blood. These receptors were collected from a woman aged 60-75 years in good health.

This clonotype is a singleton in its sample. This may be a read error: a much more frequent sequence differs by one nucleotide. It is likely a read error, because the conserved phenylalanine at the end of the CDR3 is missing. The chain joins TRBV10-3 to TRBJ2-5; no reliable D call. Germline CDR1 is ENHRY and CDR2 is SYGVKD. Trimming left V 6 bases short and J 4 bases short, with 6 bases between. The CDR3 extends over 11 amino acids. CDR3 in amino acids: CAIREGETQYL. The DNA for the CDR3 is TGTGCCATCAGAGAAGGAGAGACCCAGTACTTA.

The chain carries TRBV25-1 and TRBJ1-1; no reliable D call. This CDR3 is built from 11 residues. The V gene's germline CDR1 is MGHDK and CDR2 SYGVNS. Trimming cost V 1 base and J 8 bases, with 5 bases left between them. CDR3 in amino acids: CASSESREAFF. The DNA for the CDR3 is TGTGCCAGCAGTGAATCTAGAGAAGCTTTCTTT.

J is TRBJ2-5 and V is TRBV2; D call uncertain. Between the trimmed V and J ends, which lost 6 bases and 11 bases, there was a span of 16 bases. The germline CDR1 and CDR2 sequences are SNHLY and FYNNEI. CDR3 size: 12 residues. The CDR3 region has the DNA TGTGCCAGCAGACCCCCCGGGCTTGAGCAGTACTTC. It specifies CASRPPGLEQYF.

The chain has TRBV14 and TRBJ2-3, with TRBD2 identical over 15 bases. V lost 2 bases, J lost 2 bases, and 11 bases stayed unmatched. From germline, CDR1 is SGHDN and CDR2 FVKESK. The CDR3 extends over 20 amino acids. This CDR3 is CASSQPGTSGRPSVTDTQYF. The CDR3 nucleotides are TGTGCCAGCAGCCAACCCGGGACTAGCGGGAGGCCCTCGGTCACAGATACGCAGTATTTT.

This clonotype was recorded a few times. The J gene is TRBJ2-5, the V gene TRBV9; D perhaps matches TRBD2 (6 bases). Germline CDR1 and CDR2: SGDLS and YYNGEE. This CDR3 is 16 amino acids long. V was cut by 0 bases and J by 7 bases, with 19 bases left in between. CDR3 in DNA: TGTGCCAGCAGCGTAGGAGAGACTAGGAGTTCTAGGACCCAGTACTTC. Translating gives CASSVGETRSSRTQYF.

V is TRBV20-1 and J is TRBJ2-5; no clear D. The J call may be wrong; the DNA end is better matched by TRBJ2-7. This CDR3 is built from 13 residues. Germline-derived CDR1 and CDR2 are DFQATT and SNEGSKA (reference sequence). This CDR3 reads CSASSLDAYEQYF. As DNA, the CDR3 is TGCAGTGCTAGTTCCCTGGACGCCTACGAGCAGTACTTC.

The V call is TRBV20-1, the J call TRBJ2-1, with a tentative D call TRBD2 (5 bases). The CDR3 spans 14 residues. Germline-derived CDR1 and CDR2 are DFQATT and SNEGSKA (reference sequence). V gave up 3 bases and J gave up 3 bases, with 12 bases separating them. DNA of the CDR3: TGCAGTGCTAGTGGAGCGGCGCTCTACAATGAGCAGTTCTTC. Its protein product is CSASGAALYNEQFF.

This clonotype was recorded a few times. The chain has TRBV3-1 and TRBJ2-5, with 8 bases that match TRBD2. The J call may be wrong; the DNA end is better matched by TRBJ2-7. The CDR3 runs to 15 residues. CDR1 is LGHDT, CDR2 YNNKEL, per germline (reference sequence). CDR3: CASSHLAGGNDEQYF. Here the CDR3 DNA reads TGTGCCAGCAGCCACTTGGCGGGAGGCAACGACGAGCAGTACTTC.

The rearrangement links TRBV29-1 to TRBJ1-4; 7 bases line up with TRBD1. The V segment lost 6 bases and the J segment 7 bases; nucleotides outside the gene matches: 8. The CDR3 loop spans 13 amino acids. Germline V lookup: CDR1 SQVTM, CDR2 ANQGSEA. The CDR3 is CSVSTGAGEKLFF. The CDR3, as DNA: TGCAGCGTGAGCACAGGGGCCGGTGAAAAACTGTTTTTT.

J is TRBJ1-5 and V is TRBV2, with unresolved D. Trimming pared 4 bases from V and 3 bases from J, leaving 10 bases between. The length of the CDR3 is 14 residues. Per germline, CDR1 SNHLY and CDR2 FYNNEI. The CDR3 nucleotides read TGTGCCAGCAGTGGGGCAGCCCTCAATCAGCCCCAGCATTTT. Translating it yields CASSGAALNQPQHF.

This clonotype was detected a few times. The rearrangement joins TRBV29-1 to TRBJ1-2; the D gene is possibly TRBD1 (5 bases). CDR3 length equals 15 residues. CDR1 is SQVTM and CDR2 is ANQGSEA in the germline V gene. Trimming took off 6 bases at V and 5 bases at J, with 22 bases between the two ends. DNA of the CDR3: TGCAGCGTCGACTCACGGATCAGGGCAAATTATGGCTACACCTTC. Its protein is CSVDSRIRANYGYTF.

V usage is TRBV9 and J usage is TRBJ2-3, with D possibly TRBD2 on 6 matching bases. Between the trimmed V and J ends, which lost 3 bases and 2 bases, there was a span of 13 bases. This CDR3 has 15 residues. Germline V gene data show CDR1 as SGDLS and CDR2 as YYNGEE. CDR3 nucleotides: TGTGCCAGCAGCGATGGGACTGGGGCCACAGATACGCAGTATTTT. Protein: CASSDGTGATDTQYF.

The gene calls are TRBV3-1 and TRBJ2-4; D possibly corresponds to TRBD2 (7 bases). The CDR3 contains 16 residues. V gave up 4 bases and J gave up 5 bases, with 18 bases separating them. Germline CDR1 LGHDT, CDR2 YNNKEL (reference sequence). CDR3 residues: CASSRWGRESENIQYF. In DNA, the CDR3 is TGTGCCAGCAGCCGTTGGGGGCGGGAGTCAGAAAACATTCAGTACTTC.

J is TRBJ2-5 and V is TRBV6-1; possibly TRBD1 for D (6 bases). Germline CDR1 is MNHNS and CDR2 is SASEGT. The CDR3 covers 17 residues. V was trimmed by 6 bases and J by 2 bases, leaving 22 bases between them. CDR3 region: CASRSGTSKKPQETQYF. The DNA of the CDR3 is TGTGCCAGCAGATCCGGGACATCTAAGAAACCTCAAGAGACCCAGTACTTC.

The chain uses TRBV27 and TRBJ1-4; 7 bases are shared with TRBD1. The CDR3 is 15 residues long. Germline CDR1 reads MNHEY; CDR2 reads SMNVEV (reference sequence). The V and J ends lost 5 bases and 5 bases, in that order; junction bases with no gene match: 8. CDR3: CASSRRGGGNEKLFF. The CDR3 DNA is TGTGCCAGCAGTCGCCGGGGAGGGGGCAATGAAAAACTGTTTTTT.

The chain joins TRBV6-1 to TRBJ1-3; no reliable D call. Trimming shortened V by 8 bases and J by 8 bases, and 16 bases separated the two germline ends. The CDR3 has 13 amino acids. CDR1 and CDR2 from the germline V gene are MNHNS and SASEGT. The CDR3 DNA reads TGTGCCAGCCCTGAACGAGGTGGTTACACCATATATTTT. Its protein is CASPERGGYTIYF.

The chain employs TRBV20-1 and TRBJ2-2; TRBD2 matches 15 bases. CDR3 size: 17 residues. CDR1 and CDR2 (germline): DFQATT, SNEGSKA (reference sequence). V lost 5 bases and J lost 1; bases outside the gene matches: 5. DNA of the CDR3: TGCAGTGCTCCGGGACTAGCGGGAGGTCGGAACACCGGGGAGCTGTTTTTT. It specifies CSAPGLAGGRNTGELFF.

This clonotype occurred a few times. This chain links TRBV5-5 with TRBJ2-4, with D hard to call. The DNA end is more similar to TRBJ2-7, so the J call may be wrong. The CDR3 is made up of 13 amino acids. Germline assignment: CDR1 SGHKS and CDR2 YYEKEE (reference sequence). DNA of the CDR3: TGTGCCAGCAGCCCAGACGTCCTCTACGAGCAGTACTTC. Translating it yields CASSPDVLYEQYF.

The chain has TRBV10-2 and TRBJ2-5; 15 bases match TRBD2. CDR1 and CDR2 (germline): WSHSY, SAAADI. V shed 6 bases, J shed 5 bases, and the junction held 7 bases outside the gene matches. The CDR3 consists of 16 residues. The DNA of the CDR3 is TGCGCCAGCAGGGGACTAGCGGGAGGCCCCCGGGAGACCCAGTACTTC. Protein sequence: CASRGLAGGPRETQYF.

The chain uses TRBV4-2 and TRBJ1-1, with 9 bases matching TRBD1. Trimming took 5 bases from V and 1 from J; bases not matched to a gene: 11. There are 17 residues in the CDR3. Germline loops: CDR1 LGHNA, CDR2 YNFKEQ. The CDR3 bases are TGTGCCAGCAGCGAAGGGAACAGGGGGCCGGCGAACACTGAAGCTTTCTTT. Its translation is CASSEGNRGPANTEAFF.

This clonotype was seen only a few times. This chain links TRBV7-6 with TRBJ2-3, with D uncertain. The CDR3 runs 13 residues. Between the trimmed V and J ends, which lost 5 bases and 6 bases, there was a span of 12 bases. Per germline, CDR1 SGHVS and CDR2 FNYEAQ. The CDR3 reads CASSQPNSDTQYF. DNA of the CDR3: TGTGCCAGCAGCCAACCTAACTCGGATACGCAGTATTTT.

The rearrangement links TRBV20-1 to TRBJ2-7; tentatively, D is TRBD2 (5 bases). The CDR3 has 14 residues. CDR1 and CDR2 from the germline V gene are DFQATT and SNEGSKA (reference sequence). V lost 6 bases and J lost 5, with 20 bases in between. CDR3 sequence reads: CSAPGKARGNEQYF. DNA of the CDR3: TGCAGTGCCCCCGGGAAAGCCCGAGGGAACGAGCAGTACTTC.

The rearrangement links TRBV7-6 to TRBJ2-5; D possibly corresponds to TRBD2 (6 bases). Trimming stripped 1 base from V and 2 bases from J, with 14 bases between. The CDR3 length is 16 residues. Germline CDR1 and CDR2: SGHVS and FNYEAQ. In DNA, the CDR3 is TGTGCCAGCAGCTTAGAAGTGGCGAGCGGGCAAGAGACCCAGTACTTC. It is translated as CASSLEVASGQETQYF.

The chain is built from TRBV27 and TRBJ1-1; unclear D gene. The V end was cut by 0 bases, the J end by 2 bases, with 7 bases between. The CDR3 totals 14 residues. Germline V lookup: CDR1 MNHEY, CDR2 SMNVEV (reference sequence). The CDR3 DNA is TGTGCCAGCAGTTTATCAGCGGTAAACACTGAAGCTTTCTTT. The encoded protein is CASSLSAVNTEAFF.

The chain has TRBV5-1 and TRBJ2-1; 8 bases agree with TRBD1. V shed 4 bases, J shed 3 bases, and the junction held 9 bases outside the gene matches. The CDR3 spans 16 residues. Germline V gene sequence: CDR1 SGHRS, CDR2 YFSETQ. CDR3 residues: CASSHGQGGYYNEQFF. CDR3 DNA: TGCGCCAGCAGCCACGGACAGGGTGGGTACTACAATGAGCAGTTCTTC.

J is TRBJ2-1 and V is TRBV20-1, with D possibly TRBD1 on 6 matching bases. Germline values: CDR1 DFQATT, CDR2 SNEGSKA (reference sequence). This CDR3 has 13 amino acids. The V and J ends lost 7 bases and 3 bases respectively, with 13 bases between them. The CDR3 region is CSGRDTFYNEQFF. The CDR3 nucleotides are TGCAGTGGTCGGGACACCTTCTACAATGAGCAGTTCTTC.

This clonotype was seen a handful of times. This rearrangement joins TRBV27 to TRBJ2-1; either TRBD1 or TRBD2 may supply D (5 bases each). The germline V gene has CDR1 MNHEY and CDR2 SMNVEV (reference sequence). The V end was cut by 5 bases, the J end by 4 bases, with 12 bases between. The CDR3 extends over 14 amino acids. CDR3 region: CASSGGVVYNEQFF. CDR3 sequence (DNA): TGTGCCAGCAGTGGGGGAGTGGTTTACAATGAGCAGTTCTTC.

The genes are TRBV27 and TRBJ1-1; D not resolved. CDR1 and CDR2 from the germline V gene are MNHEY and SMNVEV (reference sequence). Trimming left V 6 bases short and J 9 bases short, with 8 bases between. CDR3 length: 10 residues. The CDR3 sequence: CASRRRKAFF. For the CDR3, the DNA is TGTGCCAGCAGGAGGAGGAAAGCTTTCTTT.

This clonotype has just a few counts. V is TRBV27 and J is TRBJ2-1; D possibly matches TRBD1 or TRBD2 (5 bases each). Gene TRBJ2-7 matches the end of the DNA better, so the J call may be wrong. The CDR3 extends over 17 amino acids. Germline V gene lookup returns CDR1 MNHEY and CDR2 SMNVEV (reference sequence). The CDR3 bases are TGTGCCAGCAGTTTAAGCGACAGTCCTAGCTCCTACAATGAGCAGTACTTC. It encodes CASSLSDSPSSYNEQYF.

V is TRBV20-1 and J is TRBJ2-5; D may be TRBD2 (5 bases). The CDR3 runs to 13 residues. Trimming stripped 5 bases from V and 5 bases from J, with 15 bases between. Looked up from germline, CDR1 is DFQATT and CDR2 is SNEGSKA (reference sequence). The CDR3 sequence is CSAPIGSRETQYF. CDR3 in DNA: TGCAGTGCTCCCATAGGGAGCAGGGAGACCCAGTACTTC.

This clonotype showed up many times. This CDR3 is CSVEGSGYEQYF. The CDR3 region has the DNA TGCAGCGTTGAAGGGTCAGGCTACGAGCAGTACTTC. The chain joins TRBV29-1 to TRBJ2-7; D not certain. The CDR3 spans 12 residues. V dropped 1 base and J dropped 3 bases, with 7 bases sitting between them. The germline V gene has CDR1 SQVTM and CDR2 ANQGSEA.

This clonotype was observed a few times. V and J are TRBV5-1 and TRBJ2-1; 7 bases agree with TRBD2. The ends lost 0 bases at V and 4 bases at J; junction bases unmatched: 7. Germline V CDR1 and CDR2: SGHRS, YFSETQ. The CDR3 is made up of 16 amino acids. The CDR3 loop is CASSLGGLADYNEQFF. CDR3 sequence (DNA): TGCGCCAGCAGCTTGGGCGGGCTAGCGGATTACAATGAGCAGTTCTTC. The entire variable domain, with the rest obtained from reference TRBV5-1 and TRBJ2-1, is as follows: KAGVTQTPRYLIKTRGQQVTLSCSPISGHRSVSWYQQTPGQGLQFLFEYFSETQRNKGNFPGRFSGRQFSNSRSEMNVSTLELGDSALYLCASSLGGLADYNEQFFGPGTRLTVL.